This TCR beta chain stems from a study of blood T cell repertoires in COVID-19. About the research overall: Donors in the United States, Italy and Spain gave samples during acute or convalescent COVID-19.

Participants came from fewer than 25 US areas, aged about 18 to 95 years. Assignments of participants to cohorts depended upon their own reported clinical history. Among Cohort 3 donors, those recovered had two negative PCRs, clearance, or symptom resolution. The protocol was immunoSEQ multiplex PCR, while the TCRdb copy is restricted to in-frame clones and leaves out a portion. Found here are hundreds of thousands of clones, 88% of them singletons; the top ten hold less than 3%. From germline, CDR1 is SGDLS and CDR2 YYNGEE. The J segment lost 10 bases and the V segment lost 3 bases, leaving 3 bases of the junction unmatched. CDR3 length equals 13 residues. This clone was seen only a few times.

The genes are TRBV9 and TRBJ2-1, with 11 bases lining up with TRBD2. This receptor was taken from a woman between 50 and 59 years old who had recovered from COVID-19. The sequenced sample was PBMCs or T cells enriched from blood (not recorded which). DNA for the CDR3: TGTGCCAGCAGCGGACTAGCGGGACAGGAGCAGTTCTTC. This gives the protein CASSGLAGQEQFF.